This paragraph covers one T cell receptor beta chain sequence. Its antigen is undetermined. These data come from a study of T cells in tuberculosis. Study summary: The T cells targeted glucose monomycolate, a mycobacterial lipid, via CD1B. Study conclusions and caveats: Smaller alpha distances in active tuberculosis partly reflected shorter CDR3-alpha lengths. Active tuberculosis TCR-alpha repertoires lay closer to GMM-specific TCRs than IGRA-negative controls, suggesting clonal expansion.

From germline, CDR1 is SQVTM and CDR2 ANQGSEA. The CDR3 is 13 amino acids. Trimming took off 1 base at V and 0 bases at J, with 4 bases between the two ends. Unsorted cryopreserved PBMC were sequenced, averaging about 93,000 T cells per clinical donor. Sequenced by immunoSEQ multiplex PCR; TCRdb stores in-frame clones only, minus some. The sample shows just under 45,000 clones, roughly 94% of them seen only once. The sample taken for sequencing was PBMCs. The sequence was collected from a donor aged 10-29 years with latent tuberculosis or without tuberculosis infection. Some clones in this sample may be carry-over from other donors' samples. The J gene is TRBJ1-3, the V gene TRBV29-1; D not resolved. The CDR3 sequence is CSVEGASGNTIYF. As DNA, the CDR3 is TGCAGCGTTGAAGGAGCCTCTGGAAACACCATATATTTT.